This T cell receptor beta chain was documented in a study of CD8 T cells in ankylosing spondylitis. CDR3 length equals 14 residues. CDR1 is LNHDA, CDR2 SQIVND, per germline (reference sequence). V lost 4 bases to trimming and J lost 3 bases, with 11 bases between them. TCRdb processed the 5' RACE reads anew with MiXCR; each CDR3 protein has one entry. Of over 30,000 distinct CDR3 sequences listed, approximately 10% are singletons. This chain connects TRBV19 to TRBJ2-3; unclear D gene. Sequenced material: synovial fluid, either unsorted or a sorted T cell fraction (not recorded which). This clonotype was sampled from a male donor with ankylosing spondylitis. CDR3 in amino acids: CASSTNQETDTQYF. As DNA, the CDR3 is TGTGCCAGTAGTACTAACCAGGAAACAGATACGCAGTATTTT.